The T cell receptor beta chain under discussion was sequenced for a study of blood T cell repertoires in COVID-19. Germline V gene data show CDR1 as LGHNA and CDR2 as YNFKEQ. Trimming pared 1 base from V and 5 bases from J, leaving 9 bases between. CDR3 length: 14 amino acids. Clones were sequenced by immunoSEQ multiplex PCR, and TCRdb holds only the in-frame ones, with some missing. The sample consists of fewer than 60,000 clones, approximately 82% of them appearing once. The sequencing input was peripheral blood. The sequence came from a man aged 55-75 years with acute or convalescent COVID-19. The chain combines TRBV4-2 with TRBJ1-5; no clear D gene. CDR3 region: CASSQVHRYQPQHF. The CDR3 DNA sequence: TGTGCCAGCAGCCAAGTTCACAGATATCAGCCCCAGCATTTT.